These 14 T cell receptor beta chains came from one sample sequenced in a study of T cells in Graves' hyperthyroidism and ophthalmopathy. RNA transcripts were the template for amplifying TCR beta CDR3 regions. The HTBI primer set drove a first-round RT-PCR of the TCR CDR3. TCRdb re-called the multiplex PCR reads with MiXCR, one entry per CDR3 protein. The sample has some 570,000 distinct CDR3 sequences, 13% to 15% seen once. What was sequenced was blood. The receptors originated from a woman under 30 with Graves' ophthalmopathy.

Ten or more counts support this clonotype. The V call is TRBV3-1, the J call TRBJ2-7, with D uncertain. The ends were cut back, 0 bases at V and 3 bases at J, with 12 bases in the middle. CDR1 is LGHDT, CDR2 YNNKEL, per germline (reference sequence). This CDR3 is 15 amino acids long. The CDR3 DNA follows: TGTGCCAGCAGCCAAGAAGGGTCTGGGGTCTACGAGCAGTACTTC. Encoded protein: CASSQEGSGVYEQYF.

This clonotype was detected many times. As DNA, the CDR3 is TGTGCCAGCAGGTCTAGCGACTACAATGAGCAGTTCTTC. Its translation is CASRSSDYNEQFF. The chain carries TRBV28 and TRBJ2-1; perhaps TRBD2 as D (6 bases). V lost 6 bases, J lost 3 bases, and 9 bases lay in between. The germline V gene encodes CDR1 MDHEN and CDR2 SYDVKM. This CDR3 spans 13 amino acids.

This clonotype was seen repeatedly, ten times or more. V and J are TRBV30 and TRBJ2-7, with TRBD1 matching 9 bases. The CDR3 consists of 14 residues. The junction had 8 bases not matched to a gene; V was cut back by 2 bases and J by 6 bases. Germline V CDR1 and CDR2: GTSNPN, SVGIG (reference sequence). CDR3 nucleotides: TGTGCCTGGAGTCCTCCGGGACAGGGTGTCGAGCAGTACTTC. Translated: CAWSPPGQGVEQYF.

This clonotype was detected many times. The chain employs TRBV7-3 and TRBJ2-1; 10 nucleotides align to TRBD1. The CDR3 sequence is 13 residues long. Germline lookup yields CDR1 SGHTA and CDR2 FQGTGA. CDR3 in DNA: TGTGCATCCCGGGACAGGGGAAACAATGAGCAGTTCTTC. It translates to CASRDRGNNEQFF.

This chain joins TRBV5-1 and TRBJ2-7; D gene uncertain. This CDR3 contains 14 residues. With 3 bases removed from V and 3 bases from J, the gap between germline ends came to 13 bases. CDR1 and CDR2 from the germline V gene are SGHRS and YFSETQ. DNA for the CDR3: TGCGCCAGCAGCTATGGAAAAGGGAACTACGAGCAGTACTTC. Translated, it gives CASSYGKGNYEQYF.

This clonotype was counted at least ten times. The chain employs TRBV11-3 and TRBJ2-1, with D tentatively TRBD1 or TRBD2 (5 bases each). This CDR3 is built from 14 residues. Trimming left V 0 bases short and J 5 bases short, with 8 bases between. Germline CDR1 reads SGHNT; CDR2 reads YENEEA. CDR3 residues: CASSLDRDHNEQFF. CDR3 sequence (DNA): TGTGCCAGCAGCTTAGACCGGGACCACAATGAGCAGTTCTTC.

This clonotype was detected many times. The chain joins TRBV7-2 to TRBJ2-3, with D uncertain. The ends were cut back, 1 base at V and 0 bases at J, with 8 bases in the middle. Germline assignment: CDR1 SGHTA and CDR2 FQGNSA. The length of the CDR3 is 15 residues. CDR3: CASSLGGDSTDTQYF. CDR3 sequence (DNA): TGTGCCAGCAGCTTAGGTGGCGATAGCACAGATACGCAGTATTTT.

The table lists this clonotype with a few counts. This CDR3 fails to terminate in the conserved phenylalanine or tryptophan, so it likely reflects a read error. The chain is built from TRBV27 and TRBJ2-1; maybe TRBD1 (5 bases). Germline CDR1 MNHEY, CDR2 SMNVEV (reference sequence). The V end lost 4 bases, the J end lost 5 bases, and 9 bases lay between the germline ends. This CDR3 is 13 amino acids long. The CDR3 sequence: CASSSPTDNEQFS. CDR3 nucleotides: TGTGCCAGCAGTTCCCCGACAGACAATGAGCAGTTCTCC.

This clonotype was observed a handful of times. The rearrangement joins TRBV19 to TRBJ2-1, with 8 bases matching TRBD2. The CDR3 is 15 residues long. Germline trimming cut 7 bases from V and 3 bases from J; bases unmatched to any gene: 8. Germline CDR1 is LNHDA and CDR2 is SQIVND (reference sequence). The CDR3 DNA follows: TGTGCCAGTACCCCGGGGGGGTTCATCTACAATGAGCAGTTCTTC. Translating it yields CASTPGGFIYNEQFF.

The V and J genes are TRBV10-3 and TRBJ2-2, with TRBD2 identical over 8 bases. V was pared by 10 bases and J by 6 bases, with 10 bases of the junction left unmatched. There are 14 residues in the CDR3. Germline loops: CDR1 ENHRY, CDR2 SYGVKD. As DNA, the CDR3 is TGTGCCACCGGGACTAGTAGTATCCCCGGGGAGCTGTTTTTT. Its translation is CATGTSSIPGELFF.

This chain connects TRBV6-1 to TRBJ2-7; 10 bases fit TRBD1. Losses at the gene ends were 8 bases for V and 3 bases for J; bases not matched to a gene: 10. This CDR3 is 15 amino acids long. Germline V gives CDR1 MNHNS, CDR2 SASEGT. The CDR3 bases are TGTGCCAGCCGACCTTGGACAGGGGGGAACTACGAGCAGTACTTC. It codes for CASRPWTGGNYEQYF.

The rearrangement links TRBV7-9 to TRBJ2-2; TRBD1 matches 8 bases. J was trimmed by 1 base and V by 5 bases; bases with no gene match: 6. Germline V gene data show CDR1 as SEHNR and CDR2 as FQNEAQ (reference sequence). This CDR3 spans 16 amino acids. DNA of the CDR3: TGTGCCAGCAGCCCGACAGGGGTAGGGAACACCGGGGAGCTGTTTTTT. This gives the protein CASSPTGVGNTGELFF.

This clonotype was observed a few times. CDR3 loop: CASSPTEGVVAGGPWDEQFF. The CDR3 DNA sequence: TGTGCCAGTAGTCCCACAGAGGGGGTGGTAGCGGGAGGGCCATGGGATGAGCAGTTCTTC. The genes are TRBV19 and TRBJ2-1; 11 nucleotides line up with TRBD2. The CDR3 extends over 20 amino acids. CDR1 and CDR2 (germline): LNHDA, SQIVND (reference sequence). After removal of 5 bases from V and 8 bases from J, the junction contained 23 bases not matched to a gene.

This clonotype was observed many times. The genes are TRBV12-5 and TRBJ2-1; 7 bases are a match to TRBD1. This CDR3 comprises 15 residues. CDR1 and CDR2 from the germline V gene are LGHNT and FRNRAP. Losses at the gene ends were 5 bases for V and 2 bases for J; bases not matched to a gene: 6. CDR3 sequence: CASGLLTGTYNEQFF. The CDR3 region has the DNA TGTGCTAGTGGTCTCCTGACAGGGACCTACAATGAGCAGTTCTTC. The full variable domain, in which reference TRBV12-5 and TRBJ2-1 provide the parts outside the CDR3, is DARVTQTPRHKVTEMGQEVTMRCQPILGHNTVFWYRQTMMQGLELLAYFRNRAPLDDSGMPKDRFSAEMPDATLATLKIQPSEPRDSAVYFCASGLLTGTYNEQFFGPGTRLTVL.